These 13 T cell receptor beta chains were sequenced from one sample in a study of cytomegalovirus exposure and HLA in healthy donors. A multiplex PCR was run with 60 Vbeta primers and 13 Jbeta primers. TCRdb's copy holds only in-frame clones and misses some; the assay was immunoSEQ multiplex PCR. The sample shows about 120,000 clones, roughly 80% of them seen only once. Sequencing input: PBMCs. The receptors stem from a man in his fifties or sixties in good health and CMV-seropositive.

This clone was counted a few times. The chain carries TRBV9 and TRBJ2-1, with a tentative D call TRBD1 (6 bases). Germline-derived CDR1 and CDR2 are SGDLS and YYNGEE. This CDR3 comprises 13 residues. Between the trimmed V and J ends, which lost 3 bases and 12 bases, there was a span of 16 bases. The CDR3 region has the DNA TGTGCCAGCAGCGCAGGACAGTCATGGGGGCAGTTCTTC. Residues: CASSAGQSWGQFF.

The CDR3 region is CASSLSRGVPANYGYTF. DNA for the CDR3: TGTGCCAGCAGTTTATCGCGGGGGGTTCCCGCTAACTATGGCTACACCTTC. This sequence joins TRBV27 and TRBJ1-2; possibly TRBD1 for D (5 bases). CDR3 length equals 17 residues. CDR1 and CDR2 (germline): MNHEY, SMNVEV (reference sequence). Trimming stripped 0 bases from V and 0 bases from J, with 14 bases between.

This clone was picked up one time. The same CDR3 can be traced to other DNA sequences in this sample. The chain is built from TRBV5-1 and TRBJ1-4, with 8 bases that match TRBD1. This CDR3 is 14 amino acids long. V was pared by 0 bases and J by 5 bases, with 0 bases of the junction left unmatched. Germline-derived CDR1 and CDR2 are SGHRS and YFSETQ. This chain's CDR3 is CASSLGTGNEKLFF. The CDR3 nucleotides are TGCGCCAGCAGCTTGGGGACAGGGAATGAAAAACTGTTTTTT.

The chain uses TRBV6-1 and TRBJ1-5, with D hard to call. V lost 6 bases to trimming and J lost 0 bases, with 12 bases between them. Germline values: CDR1 MNHNS, CDR2 SASEGT. The CDR3 loop spans 15 amino acids. In nucleotides, the CDR3 is TGTGCCAGCAGGAGGCGGGAGGATAGCAATCAGCCCCAGCATTTT. Translated, it gives CASRRREDSNQPQHF.

The genes are TRBV2 and TRBJ2-7; TRBD1 is a possible D gene (6 bases). Germline V CDR1 and CDR2: SNHLY, FYNNEI. CDR3 size: 13 residues. Trimming cost V 5 bases and J 3 bases, with 11 bases left between them. Here the CDR3 reads CASSYPDSYEQYF. CDR3 coding DNA: TGTGCCAGCAGTTACCCGGACAGCTACGAGCAGTACTTC. The complete variable domain, with remaining parts taken from reference TRBV2 and TRBJ2-7, reads EPEVTQTPSHQVTQMGQEVILRCVPISNHLYFYWYRQILGQKVEFLVSFYNNEISEKSEIFDDQFSVERPDGSNFTLKIRSTKLEDSAMYFCASSYPDSYEQYFGPGTRLTVT.

This clone was detected only a few times. The rearrangement links TRBV4-2 to TRBJ2-5, with D possibly matching TRBD1 (6 bases). The assigned J gene may be wrong: the sequence end matches TRBJ2-7 better. CDR1 is LGHNA, CDR2 YNFKEQ, per germline. The CDR3 spans 14 residues. In DNA form, the CDR3 reads TGTGCCAGCAGCCGGACTTCAGAAGGGGGCGAGCAGTACTTC. Its translation: CASSRTSEGGEQYF.

Only a few counts were recorded for this clone. J is TRBJ2-7 and V is TRBV30; a possible D gene is TRBD2 (6 bases). CDR1 is GTSNPN, CDR2 SVGIG, per germline (reference sequence). The germline V and J ends were trimmed by 0 bases and 3 bases, with 15 bases remaining between them. The length of the CDR3 is 15 residues. The CDR3 nucleotides are TGTGCCTGGAGTGTAGGCTCGGGGGTCGTCTACGAGCAGTACTTC. Translating it yields CAWSVGSGVVYEQYF.

V usage is TRBV19 and J usage is TRBJ1-2, with 8 bases matching TRBD1. This CDR3 has 16 amino acids. CDR1 is LNHDA, CDR2 SQIVND, per germline (reference sequence). V dropped 6 bases and J dropped 2; count of bases not matched to a gene: 11. The DNA of the CDR3 is TGTGCCAGTAGCCTCTTGCTTGGACAGGGAAACTATGGCTACACCTTC. Its translation is CASSLLLGQGNYGYTF. The full variable domain, with the rest looked up from reference TRBV19 and TRBJ1-2, is DGGITQSPKYLFRKEGQNVTLSCEQNLNHDAMYWYRQDPGQGLRLIYYSQIVNDFQKGDIAEGYSVSREKKESFPLTVTSAQKNPTAFYLCASSLLLGQGNYGYTFGSGTRLTVV.

The chain carries TRBV10-1 and TRBJ1-1, with D possibly matching TRBD1 (6 bases). The ends were cut back, 6 bases at V and 1 base at J, with 9 bases in the middle. CDR3 length: 13 residues. Germline lookup yields CDR1 WNHNN and CDR2 SYGVQD (reference sequence). The CDR3 DNA is TGCGCCAGCAGAGGGGGAACGAACACTGAAGCTTTCTTT. The encoded protein is CASRGGTNTEAFF.

In its sample, this clone was seen a few times. The rearrangement joins TRBV30 to TRBJ1-2, with D maybe TRBD1 (5 bases). The CDR3 loop spans 12 amino acids. Germline loops: CDR1 GTSNPN, CDR2 SVGIG (reference sequence). V dropped 8 bases and J dropped 0 bases, with 10 bases sitting between them. The chain's CDR3 is CATTEANYGYTF. The CDR3 DNA reads TGTGCCACGACAGAAGCTAACTATGGCTACACCTTC.

The V gene is TRBV7-3, the J gene TRBJ2-3; TRBD1 matches at 8 bases. This CDR3 spans 15 amino acids. Germline assignment: CDR1 SGHTA and CDR2 FQGTGA. The V gene end was trimmed by 5 bases and the J gene end by 4 bases; junction bases not matched to a gene: 8. The CDR3 DNA follows: TGTGCCAGCAGCCCCCATCAGACAGGGGCAGATACGCAGTATTTT. It translates to CASSPHQTGADTQYF.

The chain uses TRBV5-1 and TRBJ2-7; TRBD1 aligns across 11 bases. The CDR3 consists of 14 residues. V shed 4 bases and J 5 bases; nucleotides not matched to a gene: 5. CDR1 and CDR2 (germline): SGHRS, YFSETQ. The CDR3 region has the DNA TGCGCCAGCAGCCGGGGACAGGGGGACAACGAGCAGTACTTC. This encodes CASSRGQGDNEQYF.

The CDR3 sequence: CASSLDGSGANVLTF. CDR3 nucleotides: TGTGCCAGCAGCTTAGACGGCTCTGGGGCCAACGTCCTGACTTTC. V usage is TRBV7-2 and J usage is TRBJ2-6; D not resolved. Trimming took off 1 base at V and 0 bases at J, with 4 bases between the two ends. The CDR3 has 15 amino acids. From germline, CDR1 is SGHTA and CDR2 FQGNSA.